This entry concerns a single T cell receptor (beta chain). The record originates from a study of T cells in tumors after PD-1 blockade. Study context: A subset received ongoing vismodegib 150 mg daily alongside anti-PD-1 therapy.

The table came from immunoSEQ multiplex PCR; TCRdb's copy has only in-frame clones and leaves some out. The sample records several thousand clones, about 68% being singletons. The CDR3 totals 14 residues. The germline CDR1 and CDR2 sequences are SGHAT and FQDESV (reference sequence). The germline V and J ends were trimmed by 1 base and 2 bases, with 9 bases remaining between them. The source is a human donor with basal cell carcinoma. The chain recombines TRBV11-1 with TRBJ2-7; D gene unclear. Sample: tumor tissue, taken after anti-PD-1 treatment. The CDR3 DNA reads TGTGCCAGCAGCTTAGAAAAGGCCACCTACGAGCAGTACTTC. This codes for CASSLEKATYEQYF.